The 11 T cell receptor beta chains below were found in one sample sequenced in a study of T cell responses to AZD1222 COVID-19 vaccine. Measured with immunoSEQ multiplex PCR; TCRdb has only the in-frame clones, and not every one. The sample includes about 130,000 clones, about 89% of them seen just once. The specimen comprised peripheral blood, sampled on day 0 of AZD1222 vaccination. The receptors come from an adult in good health.

The rearrangement links TRBV11-1 to TRBJ2-1; no reliable D call. V was shortened by 5 bases and J by 7 bases, with 6 bases between the two germline ends. Germline loops: CDR1 SGHAT, CDR2 FQDESV (reference sequence). The CDR3 is 11 residues long. CDR3 sequence reads: CASSASNEQFF. CDR3 sequence (DNA): TGTGCCAGCAGCGCTAGTAATGAGCAGTTCTTC.

The chain recombines TRBV4-2 with TRBJ1-3; 11 nucleotides align to TRBD1. The CDR3 runs to 16 residues. V lost 2 bases, J lost 8 bases, and 8 bases stayed unmatched. Germline V CDR1 and CDR2: LGHNA, YNFKEQ. The CDR3 region has the DNA TGTGCCAGCAGCCAACCCACCGGGACAGGGGGAGACACCATATATTTT. Amino acids: CASSQPTGTGGDTIYF.

The chain employs TRBV5-4 and TRBJ2-5; D ambiguous. Germline V gene lookup returns CDR1 SGHNT and CDR2 YYREEE (reference sequence). With 5 bases removed from V and 0 bases from J, the gap between germline ends came to 5 bases. The CDR3 length is 12 residues. The DNA of the CDR3 is TGTGCCAGCAGTAATTACCAAGAGACCCAGTACTTC. Encoded protein: CASSNYQETQYF.

The genes are TRBV14 and TRBJ2-1; D tentatively reads TRBD1 or TRBD2 (5 bases each). Germline-derived CDR1 and CDR2 are SGHDN and FVKESK. Trimming stripped 4 bases from V and 4 bases from J, with 17 bases between. The CDR3 runs 16 residues. The CDR3 reads CASSRSKGTGYNEQFF. The CDR3, as DNA: TGTGCCAGCAGCCGATCTAAGGGGACGGGATACAATGAGCAGTTCTTC.

The rearrangement links TRBV27 to TRBJ1-2, with D possibly being TRBD1 (5 bases). In germline, CDR1 is MNHEY, CDR2 SMNVEV (reference sequence). The CDR3 has 14 amino acids. The V end lost 6 bases, the J end lost 8 bases, and 19 bases lay between the germline ends. CDR3 sequence (DNA): TGTGCCAGCAGAGCGGTTGGGCAGGGCTGGGGCTACACCTTC. Its protein product is CASRAVGQGWGYTF.

This clone was seen a handful of times. V gene TRBV30 combines with J gene TRBJ2-7; D is tentatively TRBD1 or TRBD2 (6 bases each). Trimming removed 4 bases from V and 4 bases from J, with 20 bases in between. Germline values: CDR1 GTSNPN, CDR2 SVGIG (reference sequence). The CDR3 runs to 15 residues. Here the CDR3 DNA reads TGTGCCTGGACCTCCCCCGGGGGCAGACGATACGAGCAGTACTTC. Protein: CAWTSPGGRRYEQYF.

In the case of this clone: An end of the junction differs from the germline gene, which may be a read error. The chain links TRBV7-7 to TRBJ2-1; 8 bases are a match to TRBD2. CDR3 length: 15 amino acids. Germline lookup yields CDR1 SSHAT and CDR2 FNYEAQ (reference sequence). The CDR3 here is CASSKAGGSYNEQFF. DNA for the CDR3: TGTGCTAGCAGTAAGGCGGGGGGCTCCTACAATGAGCAGTTCTTC.

The chain joins TRBV27 to TRBJ2-1; the D gene is possibly TRBD1 (6 bases). The germline gives CDR1 MNHEY, CDR2 SMNVEV (reference sequence). Trimming pared 6 bases from V and 8 bases from J, leaving 11 bases between. This CDR3 contains 12 residues. CDR3 in DNA: TGTGCCAGCAGCCAACAGGGTTATGAGCAGTTCTTC. This gives the protein CASSQQGYEQFF.

This chain uses TRBV3-1 (or the pseudogene TRBV3-2) with TRBJ2-3; TRBD2 is a possible D gene (6 bases). The CDR3 is made up of 16 amino acids. Trimming removed 0 bases from V and 2 bases from J, with 12 bases in between. The germline CDR1 and CDR2 sequences are LGHDT and YNNKEL (reference sequence). This chain's CDR3 is CASSQDTAGSTDTQYF. Here the CDR3 DNA reads TGTGCCAGCAGCCAAGATACAGCGGGCTCCACAGATACGCAGTATTTT.

The chain employs TRBV7-9 and TRBJ2-7; D remains ambiguous. CDR1 is SEHNR, CDR2 FQNEAQ, per germline (reference sequence). There are 13 residues in the CDR3. The germline V and J ends were trimmed by 8 bases and 2 bases, with 13 bases remaining between them. The CDR3 nucleotides are TGTGCCAGCGCTGACCGGAATGCCTACGAGCAGTACTTC. Amino acid sequence: CASADRNAYEQYF.

The chain joins TRBV19 to TRBJ2-1; D ambiguous. The CDR3 totals 13 residues. Trimming took off 6 bases at V and 3 bases at J, with 9 bases between the two ends. Germline V gene data show CDR1 as LNHDA and CDR2 as SQIVND (reference sequence). The CDR3 DNA is TGTGCCAGTAGGAGGACGGACTACAATGAGCAGTTCTTC. It encodes CASRRTDYNEQFF.